What follows is one T cell receptor beta chain and its context. Its antigen remains unidentified. The data were obtained in a study of shared clonotypes between healthy human individuals. Overall study: A couple of women and a few men aged 18 to 49 made up the donors. Study results and caveats: Clonotypes which were not shared had lower generation probabilities than clonotypes that all four donors shared. For naive CD4 cells, 4.5% to 6.5% of clonotypes were shared across a few donors.

CD45RO-negative cells were positively selected for CCR7, leaving out terminally differentiated effector memory CD45RA+ cells. Sequenced by immunoSEQ multiplex PCR; TCRdb stores in-frame clones only, minus some. This table holds roughly 770,000 clones, roughly 96% found once. The CDR3 runs 15 residues. CDR1 is SGHAT and CDR2 is FQNNGV in the germline V gene. V dropped 2 bases and J dropped 3 bases, with 14 bases sitting between them. The source of this sequence is a man under 40 in good health. The chain carries TRBV11-2 and TRBJ2-7; D is uncertain. The sequenced sample was naive CD8+ T cells sorted from blood. The CDR3 DNA reads TGTGCCAGCAGCTTACTGTTAGCCTCGATCTACGAGCAGTACTTC. This translates into CASSLLLASIYEQYF.